This TCR beta chain is drawn from a study of T cell responses to AZD1222 COVID-19 vaccine. Study-level results: Most donors were white British and more were female, and clonal diversity was possibly underestimated.

A word on this clone: The antigen remains unidentified.

The protocol was immunoSEQ multiplex PCR, while the TCRdb copy is restricted to in-frame clones and leaves out a portion. The data contain 240,000 or so clones, more than 85% of them seen just once; the ten biggest clones take up 0.5% to 0.7%. The CDR3 covers 14 residues. The germline V and J ends were trimmed by 6 bases and 7 bases, with 16 bases remaining between them. The germline V gene has CDR1 LNHDA and CDR2 SQIVND (reference sequence). V usage is TRBV19 and J usage is TRBJ1-5; D not resolved. The origin of this receptor is an adult in good health. The sequencing used peripheral blood, collected on day 0 of AZD1222 vaccination. Here the CDR3 reads CASRRILGIQPQHF. CDR3 sequence (DNA): TGTGCCAGTAGAAGGATCCTCGGAATCCAGCCCCAGCATTTT.